This T cell receptor beta chain emerged from a study of OX40 agonist ivuxolimab in advanced cancers. Study summary: The patients' treatment was ivuxolimab, an agonistic anti-OX40 (CD134) antibody. A male proportion of more than 75% was recorded, with mean age 60 years and range about 20 to 79.

As to this clone: Its specificity is unknown.

The table came from immunoSEQ multiplex PCR; TCRdb's copy has only in-frame clones and leaves some out. The table lists around 40,000 clones, around 83% of them singletons. This CDR3 comprises 15 residues. Trimming cost V 9 bases and J 5 bases; bases outside gene matches: 9. Germline CDR1 MNHNS, CDR2 SASEGT. General study points: At 0.1 to 3.0 mg/kg, CD4+ and CD8+ blood T cells expanded clonally by week 6. Among patients with partial responses at 0.1-3.0 mg/kg, clonal expansion was among the lowest.

The chain carries TRBV6-1 and TRBJ2-2; 10 nucleotides match TRBD2. This material consisted of CD4+ or CD8+ T cells sorted from blood, taken in a trial of the OX40 agonist ivuxolimab. This TCR was recovered from an adult with an advanced solid tumor such as melanoma, head and neck, liver or kidney cancer. The CDR3 loop is CASSIELAGTGELFF. CDR3 bases: TGTGCCAGTAGCATAGAACTAGCGGGGACCGGGGAGCTGTTTTTT.